This is a list of T cell receptor beta chains from one sample in a study of CD8 T cells in ankylosing spondylitis. TCRdb re-analysed the 5' RACE reads in MiXCR, keeping a single row per CDR3 protein. The table includes about 160,000 distinct CDR3 sequences, 9.8% detected once. Source material: blood, either unsorted or a sorted T cell fraction (not recorded which). These receptor sequences come from a female donor with ankylosing spondylitis or in good health (not recorded which). Each CDR3 is given with its conserved first and last residue. Each record gives: D gene, J gene, V gene, clone size, CDR3 protein, CDR3 DNA. A D gene is named only where the DNA matches it firmly. A clone size is listed for some rows: how often the clone was seen (once, few, many), or a class if it is expanded.

D: NA; J: TRBJ1-2; V: TRBV9; size: NA; CDR3: CASRGSDYGYTF; DNA: TGTGCCAGCAGGGGATCTGACTATGGCTACACCTTC
D: TRBD1; J: TRBJ2-7; V: TRBV6-1; size: few; CDR3: CASSEQTGGRYEQYF; DNA: TGTGCCAGCAGTGAACAAACAGGGGGCCGCTACGAGCAGTACTTC
D: TRBD1; J: TRBJ2-7; V: TRBV12-3/TRBV12-4; size: many; CDR3: CASSFWTGESSEQYF; DNA: TGTGCCAGCAGTTTCTGGACAGGGGAGAGTAGCGAGCAGTACTTC
D: NA; J: TRBJ1-3; V: TRBV9; size: few; CDR3: CASSVGGRGNSGNTIYF; DNA: TGTGCCAGCAGCGTAGGAGGGCGCGGCAACTCTGGAAACACCATATATTTT
D: NA; J: TRBJ2-1; V: TRBV14; size: few; CDR3: CASSQDHGLSSYNEQFF; DNA: TGTGCCAGCAGCCAAGATCATGGGCTATCCTCCTACAATGAGCAGTTCTTC
D: TRBD1; J: TRBJ1-2; V: TRBV9; size: few; CDR3: CASSPRTGGLNGYTF; DNA: TGTGCCAGCAGCCCCAGGACAGGGGGGTTGAATGGCTACACCTTC
D: NA; J: TRBJ2-7; V: TRBV6-5; size: NA; CDR3: CASSYDGSWYEQYF; DNA: TGTGCCAGCAGTTACGACGGGAGCTGGTACGAGCAGTACTTC
D: NA; J: TRBJ2-6; V: TRBV15; size: few; CDR3: CATSGPADDSGANVLTF; DNA: TGTGCCACCAGCGGACCTGCGGACGACTCTGGGGCCAACGTCCTGACTTTC
D: NA; J: TRBJ1-5; V: TRBV24-1; size: many; CDR3: CATSDAPPGQLRPQHF; DNA: TGTGCCACCAGTGACGCGCCCCCCGGACAGCTGAGGCCCCAGCATTTT
D: TRBD2; J: TRBJ2-3; V: TRBV7-9; size: NA; CDR3: CASSLGLAGGKDTQYF; DNA: TGTGCCAGCAGCCTCGGACTAGCGGGAGGCAAAGATACGCAGTATTTT
D: NA; J: TRBJ2-7; V: TRBV29-1; size: many; CDR3: CSVPASAHSYEQYF; DNA: TGCAGCGTTCCTGCGAGCGCTCACTCCTACGAGCAGTACTTC
D: NA; J: TRBJ2-1; V: TRBV12-3/TRBV12-4; size: NA; CDR3: CASSPTPLRYNEQFF; DNA: TGTGCCAGCAGCCCGACTCCTCTACGTTACAATGAGCAGTTCTTC
D: NA; J: TRBJ1-2; V: TRBV2; size: few; CDR3: CASSDEGGGQGGFYGYTF; DNA: TGTGCCAGCAGTGATGAAGGGGGAGGGCAGGGAGGATTCTATGGCTACACCTTC
D: TRBD2; J: TRBJ2-1; V: TRBV7-9; size: few; CDR3: CASSPPAGDGGEQFF; DNA: TGTGCCAGCAGCCCACCAGCGGGAGATGGTGGTGAGCAGTTCTTC
D: TRBD1; J: TRBJ2-3; V: TRBV5-1; size: few; CDR3: CASSGDRGHTDTQYF; DNA: TGCGCCAGCAGCGGCGACAGGGGGCACACAGATACGCAGTATTTT
D: NA; J: TRBJ2-7; V: TRBV29-1; size: many; CDR3: CSVEDDYEQYF; DNA: TGCAGCGTTGAAGACGACTACGAGCAGTACTTC
D: TRBD2; J: TRBJ2-1; V: TRBV12-3/TRBV12-4; size: many; CDR3: CASSYSSGSNEQFF; DNA: TGTGCCAGCAGTTACTCTAGCGGGAGTAATGAGCAGTTCTTC
D: NA; J: TRBJ1-1; V: TRBV6-1; size: NA; CDR3: CASRPLVGEGTEAFF; DNA: TGTGCCAGCAGGCCTCTTGTGGGGGAAGGAACTGAAGCTTTCTTT
D: NA; J: TRBJ2-2; V: TRBV3-1; size: few; CDR3: CASSQTTGSRYGELFF; DNA: TGTGCCAGCAGCCAGACCACCGGGTCCCGGTACGGGGAGCTGTTTTTT
D: NA; J: TRBJ2-1; V: TRBV6-1; size: NA; CDR3: CASSPALVGNEQFF; DNA: TGTGCCAGCAGTCCCGCTTTAGTCGGCAATGAGCAGTTCTTC
D: NA; J: TRBJ1-1; V: TRBV30; size: NA; CDR3: CSWSKNTEAFF; DNA: TGTTCCTGGAGTAAGAACACTGAAGCTTTCTTT
D: TRBD2; J: TRBJ2-1; V: TRBV7-3; size: few; CDR3: CASSPYLAGGSNEQFF; DNA: TGTGCCAGCAGCCCCTACCTCGCGGGAGGTTCAAATGAGCAGTTCTTC
D: TRBD2; J: TRBJ2-7; V: TRBV20-1; size: many; CDR3: CSARGTSKMYEQYF; DNA: TGCAGTGCTAGAGGGACTAGCAAGATGTACGAGCAGTACTTC
D: TRBD1; J: TRBJ1-1; V: TRBV27; size: once; CDR3: CASRGAGGNTEAFF; DNA: TGTGCCAGCAGGGGGGCAGGGGGAAACACTGAAGCTTTCTTT
D: TRBD2; J: TRBJ2-7; V: TRBV29-1; size: few; CDR3: CSVEEAGGPSYEQYF; DNA: TGCAGCGTTGAAGAGGCGGGAGGCCCCTCCTACGAGCAGTACTTC
D: TRBD1; J: TRBJ1-1; V: TRBV29-1; size: few; CDR3: CSVGQEVWKTEAFF; DNA: TGCAGCGTGGGACAGGAGGTATGGAAGACTGAAGCTTTCTTT
D: NA; J: TRBJ2-5; V: TRBV5-1; size: few; CDR3: CASSLGRNVGETQYF; DNA: TGCGCCAGCAGCTTGGGCCGGAACGTTGGGGAGACCCAGTACTTC
D: NA; J: TRBJ1-1; V: TRBV30; size: few; CDR3: CAWSYLNTEAFF; DNA: TGTGCCTGGAGCTACTTGAACACTGAAGCTTTCTTT
D: NA; J: TRBJ1-3; V: TRBV4-3; size: few; CDR3: CASSQTGNTIYF; DNA: TGCGCCAGCAGCCAAACTGGAAACACCATATATTTT
D: NA; J: TRBJ2-2; V: TRBV6-1; size: many; CDR3: CAIGISGSGELFF; DNA: TGTGCCATTGGAATTAGCGGTAGCGGGGAGCTGTTTTTT
D: NA; J: TRBJ2-7; V: TRBV12-3/TRBV12-4; size: many; CDR3: CASSPQGEQYF; DNA: TGTGCCAGCAGTCCACAGGGCGAGCAGTACTTC
D: NA; J: TRBJ2-7; V: TRBV7-9; size: many; CDR3: CASSASGDPEQYF; DNA: TGTGCCAGCAGCGCCTCGGGGGACCCCGAGCAGTACTTC
D: TRBD1; J: TRBJ2-1; V: TRBV7-3; size: few; CDR3: CASSTGGWDEQFF; DNA: TGTGCCAGCAGCACAGGGGGGTGGGATGAGCAGTTCTTC
D: TRBD2; J: TRBJ2-1; V: TRBV20-1; size: few; CDR3: CSASPSGPDNEQFF; DNA: TGCAGTGCTAGCCCTAGCGGGCCTGACAATGAGCAGTTCTTC
D: TRBD2; J: TRBJ2-7; V: TRBV10-2; size: NA; CDR3: CASGTSGSSYEQYF; DNA: TGCGCCAGTGGGACTAGCGGGAGCTCCTACGAGCAGTACTTC
D: NA; J: TRBJ2-3; V: TRBV12-3/TRBV12-4; size: few; CDR3: CASSWDFSDTQYF; DNA: TGTGCCAGCAGTTGGGACTTTTCAGATACGCAGTATTTT
D: TRBD1; J: TRBJ2-1; V: TRBV7-8; size: few; CDR3: CASSFYRGARGEQFF; DNA: TGTGCCAGCAGCTTCTACAGGGGGGCCCGGGGTGAGCAGTTCTTC
D: TRBD1; J: TRBJ2-1; V: TRBV12-3/TRBV12-4; size: many; CDR3: CASSLAPGTGNNEQFF; DNA: TGTGCCAGCAGTTTAGCTCCTGGGACAGGCAACAATGAGCAGTTCTTC
D: NA; J: TRBJ2-3; V: TRBV2; size: NA; CDR3: CASNIQTKNSDTQYF; DNA: TGTGCCAGCAATATACAGACCAAGAACTCAGATACGCAGTATTTT
D: TRBD1; J: TRBJ1-1; V: TRBV30; size: NA; CDR3: CACRTGANTEAFF; DNA: TGTGCCTGTCGCACAGGGGCAAACACTGAAGCTTTCTTT
D: NA; J: TRBJ1-2; V: TRBV7-9; size: NA; CDR3: CASSLGSGIYGYTF; DNA: TGTGCCAGCAGCTTAGGTTCGGGCATCTATGGCTACACCTTC
D: NA; J: TRBJ2-3; V: TRBV3-1; size: few; CDR3: CASSQVGSDHTDTQYF; DNA: TGTGCCAGCAGCCAAGTTGGCTCCGACCACACAGATACGCAGTATTTT
D: TRBD2; J: TRBJ2-4; V: TRBV19; size: many; CDR3: CASSGGNIQYF; DNA: TGTGCCAGTAGCGGGGGGAACATTCAGTACTTC
D: NA; J: TRBJ1-5; V: TRBV12-3/TRBV12-4; size: few; CDR3: CASSFWGVNQPQHF; DNA: TGTGCCAGCAGTTTTTGGGGGGTCAATCAGCCCCAGCATTTT
D: NA; J: TRBJ1-1; V: TRBV5-1; size: few; CDR3: CASSSPVQDSPNEAFF; DNA: TGCGCCAGCAGCTCCCCGGTCCAGGACAGCCCCAATGAAGCTTTCTTT
D: TRBD2; J: TRBJ2-7; V: TRBV9; size: once; CDR3: CTSRNYQGLAEGINYEQYF; DNA: TGTACCAGCAGAAATTACCAAGGACTAGCGGAGGGCATTAACTACGAGCAGTACTTC
D: TRBD2; J: TRBJ2-7; V: TRBV20-1; size: many; CDR3: CSAEPGLGTYEQYF; DNA: TGCAGTGCAGAACCGGGACTAGGAACCTACGAGCAGTACTTC
D: NA; J: TRBJ2-1; V: TRBV29-1; size: many; CDR3: CSVEGANEQFF; DNA: TGCAGCGTTGAGGGGGCCAATGAGCAGTTCTTC
D: NA; J: TRBJ2-5; V: TRBV28; size: once; CDR3: CASSDRDGEETQYF; DNA: TGTGCCAGCAGTGACCGGGACGGGGAAGAGACCCAGTACTTC
D: NA; J: TRBJ1-2; V: TRBV10-3; size: few; CDR3: CAISESGLYNYGYTF; DNA: TGTGCCATCAGTGAGTCCGGGCTTTATAACTATGGCTACACCTTC
D: NA; J: TRBJ2-7; V: TRBV7-9; size: NA; CDR3: CASSWLPGQSNDEQYF; DNA: TGTGCCAGCAGCTGGCTACCGGGACAATCGAATGACGAGCAGTACTTC
D: NA; J: TRBJ2-2; V: TRBV27; size: NA; CDR3: CASSLMPEGAGELFF; DNA: TGTGCCAGCAGTTTAATGCCGGAGGGAGCCGGGGAGCTGTTTTTT
D: TRBD2; J: TRBJ2-5; V: TRBV6-2/TRBV6-3; size: few; CDR3: CASSYLGLARETQYF; DNA: TGTGCCAGCAGTTACTTGGGACTAGCGCGGGAGACCCAGTACTTC
D: TRBD2; J: TRBJ2-4; V: TRBV12-3/TRBV12-4; size: many; CDR3: CASSPMGGNIQYF; DNA: TGTGCCAGCAGTCCTATGGGGGGGAACATTCAGTACTTC
D: NA; J: TRBJ2-7; V: TRBV5-8; size: once; CDR3: CASTDSWDYEQYF; DNA: TGTGCCAGCACTGATAGTTGGGACTACGAGCAGTACTTC
D: NA; J: TRBJ2-3; V: TRBV10-1; size: many; CDR3: CASSETSTDTQYF; DNA: TGCGCCAGCAGTGAAACCAGCACAGATACGCAGTATTTT
D: TRBD2; J: TRBJ2-3; V: TRBV5-4; size: few; CDR3: CASSSTSGTEDTQYF; DNA: TGTGCCAGCAGCTCGACTAGCGGGACGGAGGATACGCAGTATTTT
D: NA; J: TRBJ1-1; V: TRBV5-1; size: many; CDR3: CASSLGGRERDPEAFF; DNA: TGCGCCAGCAGCTTGGGCGGCAGGGAAAGGGATCCAGAAGCTTTCTTT
D: TRBD1; J: TRBJ1-1; V: TRBV19; size: NA; CDR3: CASSLLNRDSYPNTEAFF; DNA: TGTGCCAGTAGCTTGCTAAACCGGGACAGCTACCCGAACACTGAAGCTTTCTTT